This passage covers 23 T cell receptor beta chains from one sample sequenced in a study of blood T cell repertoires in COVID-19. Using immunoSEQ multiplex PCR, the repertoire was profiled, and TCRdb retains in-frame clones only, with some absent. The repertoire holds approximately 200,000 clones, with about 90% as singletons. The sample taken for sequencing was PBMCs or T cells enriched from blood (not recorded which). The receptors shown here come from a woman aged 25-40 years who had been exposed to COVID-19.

This chain's CDR3 is CASSGLAGTTGELFF. As DNA, the CDR3 is TGTGCCAGCTCCGGACTAGCGGGAACGACCGGGGAGCTGTTTTTT. J is TRBJ2-2 and V is TRBV19, with 12 bases matching TRBD2. Germline-derived CDR1 and CDR2 are LNHDA and SQIVND (reference sequence). This CDR3 contains 15 residues. J was trimmed by 5 bases and V by 9 bases; bases with no gene match: 7.

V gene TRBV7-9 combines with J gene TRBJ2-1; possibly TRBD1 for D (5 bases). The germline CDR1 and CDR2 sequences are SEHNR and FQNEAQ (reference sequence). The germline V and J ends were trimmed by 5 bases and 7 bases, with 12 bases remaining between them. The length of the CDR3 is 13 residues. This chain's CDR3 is CASSRKDTNEQFF. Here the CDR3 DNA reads TGTGCCAGCAGCCGCAAGGACACGAATGAGCAGTTCTTC.

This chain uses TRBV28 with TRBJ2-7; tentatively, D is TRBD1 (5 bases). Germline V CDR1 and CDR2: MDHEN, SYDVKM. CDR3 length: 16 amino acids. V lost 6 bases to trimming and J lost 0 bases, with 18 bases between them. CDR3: CASRPLRDSSSYEQYF. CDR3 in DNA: TGTGCCAGCAGACCCTTAAGAGACAGCAGCTCCTACGAGCAGTACTTC.

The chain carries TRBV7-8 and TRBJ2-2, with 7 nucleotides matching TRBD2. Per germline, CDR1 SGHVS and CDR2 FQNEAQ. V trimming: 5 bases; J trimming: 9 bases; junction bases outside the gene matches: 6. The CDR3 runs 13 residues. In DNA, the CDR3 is TGTGCCAGCAGCCGCGGGGGAAACCGGGAGCTGTTTTTT. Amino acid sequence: CASSRGGNRELFF. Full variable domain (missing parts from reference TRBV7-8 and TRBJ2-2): GAGVSQSPRYKVAKRGQDVALRCDPISGHVSLFWYQQALGQGPEFLTYFQNEAQLDKSGLPSDRFFAERPEGSVSTLKIQRTQQEDSAVYLCASSRGGNRELFFGEGSRLTVL.

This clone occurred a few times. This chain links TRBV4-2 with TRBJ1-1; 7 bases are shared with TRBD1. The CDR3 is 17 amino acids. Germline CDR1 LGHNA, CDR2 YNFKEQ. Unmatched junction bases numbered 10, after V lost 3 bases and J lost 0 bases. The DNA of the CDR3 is TGTGCCAGCAGCCAGACTAGGACAGGAACTATGAACACTGAAGCTTTCTTT. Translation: CASSQTRTGTMNTEAFF.

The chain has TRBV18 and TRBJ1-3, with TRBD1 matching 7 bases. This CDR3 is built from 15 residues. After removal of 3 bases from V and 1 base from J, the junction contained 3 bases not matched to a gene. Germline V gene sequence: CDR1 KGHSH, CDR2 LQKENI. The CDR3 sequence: CASSPKTGSGNTIYF. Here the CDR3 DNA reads TGTGCCAGCTCACCCAAGACAGGGTCTGGAAACACCATATATTTT.

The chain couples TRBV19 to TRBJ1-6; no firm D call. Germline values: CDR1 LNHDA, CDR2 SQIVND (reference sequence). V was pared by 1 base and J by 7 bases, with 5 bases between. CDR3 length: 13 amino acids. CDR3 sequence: CASSIGENSPLHF. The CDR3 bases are TGTGCCAGTAGTATAGGCGAAAATTCACCCCTCCACTTT.

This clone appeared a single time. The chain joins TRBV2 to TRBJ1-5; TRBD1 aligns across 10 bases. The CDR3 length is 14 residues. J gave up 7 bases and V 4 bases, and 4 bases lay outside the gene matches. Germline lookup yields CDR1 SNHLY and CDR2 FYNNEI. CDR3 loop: CASSATGGLQPQHF. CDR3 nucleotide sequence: TGTGCCAGCAGTGCGACAGGGGGCTTGCAGCCCCAGCATTTT. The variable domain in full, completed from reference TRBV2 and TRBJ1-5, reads EPEVTQTPSHQVTQMGQEVILRCVPISNHLYFYWYRQILGQKVEFLVSFYNNEISEKSEIFDDQFSVERPDGSNFTLKIRSTKLEDSAMYFCASSATGGLQPQHFGDGTRLSIL.

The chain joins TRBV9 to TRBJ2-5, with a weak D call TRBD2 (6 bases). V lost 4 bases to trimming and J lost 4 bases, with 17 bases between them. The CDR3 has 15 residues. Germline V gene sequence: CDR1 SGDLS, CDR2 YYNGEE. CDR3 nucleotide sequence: TGTGCCAGCAGCCCCGGGAGCGGCAATTTAGAGACCCAGTACTTC. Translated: CASSPGSGNLETQYF.

CDR3 amino acids: CASSSPPGRVSDTQYF. For the CDR3, the DNA is TGTGCCAGCAGTTCCCCCCCAGGGAGGGTCTCAGATACGCAGTATTTT. The chain couples TRBV6-5 to TRBJ2-3; 7 bases align to TRBD2. Germline V gives CDR1 MNHEY, CDR2 SVGAGI. Losses at the gene ends were 4 bases for V and 4 bases for J; bases not matched to a gene: 11. The length of the CDR3 is 16 residues.

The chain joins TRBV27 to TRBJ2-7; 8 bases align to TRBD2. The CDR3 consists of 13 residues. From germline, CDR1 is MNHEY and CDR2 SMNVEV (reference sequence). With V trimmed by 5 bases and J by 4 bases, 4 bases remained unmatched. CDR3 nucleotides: TGTGCCAGCAGTCCCAGCGGGAGTTACGAGCAGTACTTC. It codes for CASSPSGSYEQYF.

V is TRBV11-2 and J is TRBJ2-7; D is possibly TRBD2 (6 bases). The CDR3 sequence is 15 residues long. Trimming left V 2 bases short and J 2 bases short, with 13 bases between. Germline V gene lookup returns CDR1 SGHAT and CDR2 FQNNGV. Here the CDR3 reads CASSLNPSETYEQYF. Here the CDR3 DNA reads TGTGCCAGCAGCTTAAATCCTAGCGAGACCTACGAGCAGTACTTC.

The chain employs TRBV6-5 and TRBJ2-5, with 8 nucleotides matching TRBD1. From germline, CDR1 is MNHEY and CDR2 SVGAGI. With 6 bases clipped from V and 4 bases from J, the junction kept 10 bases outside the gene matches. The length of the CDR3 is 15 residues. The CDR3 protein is CASRGQGALGETQYF. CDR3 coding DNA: TGTGCCAGCAGGGGGCAGGGGGCTTTGGGAGAGACCCAGTACTTC.

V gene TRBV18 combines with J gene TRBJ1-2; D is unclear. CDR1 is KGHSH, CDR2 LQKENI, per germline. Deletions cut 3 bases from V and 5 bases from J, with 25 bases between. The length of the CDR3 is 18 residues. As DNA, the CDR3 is TGTGCCAGCTCACCTTTACTCTCGGGCCCCTCCCCGGGATATGGCTACACCTTC. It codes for CASSPLLSGPSPGYGYTF.

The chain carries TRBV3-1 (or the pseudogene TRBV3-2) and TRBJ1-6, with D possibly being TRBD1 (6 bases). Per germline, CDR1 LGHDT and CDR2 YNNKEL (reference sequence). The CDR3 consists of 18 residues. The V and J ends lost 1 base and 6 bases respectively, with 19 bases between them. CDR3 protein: CASSQGDLSGVANSPLHF. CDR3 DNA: TGTGCCAGCAGCCAAGGGGATCTATCAGGGGTGGCTAATTCACCCCTCCACTTT.

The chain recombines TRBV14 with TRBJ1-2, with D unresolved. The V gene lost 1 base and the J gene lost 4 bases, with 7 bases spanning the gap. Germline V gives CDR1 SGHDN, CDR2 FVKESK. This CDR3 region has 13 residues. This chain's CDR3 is CASSQAPSYGYTF. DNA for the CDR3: TGTGCCAGCAGCCAAGCGCCCAGCTATGGCTACACCTTC.

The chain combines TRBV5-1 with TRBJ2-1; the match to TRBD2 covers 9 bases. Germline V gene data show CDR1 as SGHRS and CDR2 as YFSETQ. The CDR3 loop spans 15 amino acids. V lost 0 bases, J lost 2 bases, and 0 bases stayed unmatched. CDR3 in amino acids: CASSLGTSAYNEQFF. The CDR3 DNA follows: TGCGCCAGCAGCTTGGGGACTAGCGCCTACAATGAGCAGTTCTTC. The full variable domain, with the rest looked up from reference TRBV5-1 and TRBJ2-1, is KAGVTQTPRYLIKTRGQQVTLSCSPISGHRSVSWYQQTPGQGLQFLFEYFSETQRNKGNFPGRFSGRQFSNSRSEMNVSTLELGDSALYLCASSLGTSAYNEQFFGPGTRLTVL.

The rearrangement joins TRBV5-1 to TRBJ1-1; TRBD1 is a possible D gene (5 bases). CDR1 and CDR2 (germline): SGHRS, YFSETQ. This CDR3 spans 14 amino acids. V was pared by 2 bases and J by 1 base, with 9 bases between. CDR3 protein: CASSFGTGNTEAFF. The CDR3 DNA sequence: TGCGCCAGCAGCTTCGGGACTGGGAACACTGAAGCTTTCTTT.

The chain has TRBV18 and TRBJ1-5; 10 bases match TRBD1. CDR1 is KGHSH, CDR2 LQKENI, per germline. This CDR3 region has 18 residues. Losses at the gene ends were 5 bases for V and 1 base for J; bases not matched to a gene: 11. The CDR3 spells CASSEYRQGAGSNQPQHF. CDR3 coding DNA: TGTGCCAGCTCAGAATACCGACAGGGGGCAGGAAGCAATCAGCCCCAGCATTTT.

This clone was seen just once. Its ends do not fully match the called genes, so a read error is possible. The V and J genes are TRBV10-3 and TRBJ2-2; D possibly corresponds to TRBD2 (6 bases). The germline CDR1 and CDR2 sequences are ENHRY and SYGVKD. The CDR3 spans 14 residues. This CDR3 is CATSAGMDTGELFF. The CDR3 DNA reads TGTGCCACCAGTGCGGGAATGGACACCGGGGAGCTGTTTTTT.

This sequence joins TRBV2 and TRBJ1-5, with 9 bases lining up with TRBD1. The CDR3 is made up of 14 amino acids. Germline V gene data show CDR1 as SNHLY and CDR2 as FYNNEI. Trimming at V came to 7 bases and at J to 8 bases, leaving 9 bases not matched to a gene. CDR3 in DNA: TGTGCCAGCACGGGACAGGGAATGGGGAAGCCCCAGCATTTT. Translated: CASTGQGMGKPQHF.

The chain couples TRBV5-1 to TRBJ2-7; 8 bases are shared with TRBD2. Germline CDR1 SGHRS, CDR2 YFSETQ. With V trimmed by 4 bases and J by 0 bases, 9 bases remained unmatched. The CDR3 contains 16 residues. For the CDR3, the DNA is TGCGCCAGCAGCCGCGGGAAGAGCGGGAGCTCCTACGAGCAGTACTTC. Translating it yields CASSRGKSGSSYEQYF. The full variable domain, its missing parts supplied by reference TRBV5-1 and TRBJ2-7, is KAGVTQTPRYLIKTRGQQVTLSCSPISGHRSVSWYQQTPGQGLQFLFEYFSETQRNKGNFPGRFSGRQFSNSRSEMNVSTLELGDSALYLCASSRGKSGSSYEQYFGPGTRLTVT.

The CDR3 DNA is TGTGCCAGCAGCTTGGGTGGCAGGGATCCTGGCTACACCTTC. This translates into CASSLGGRDPGYTF. The genes are TRBV5-6 and TRBJ1-2; possibly TRBD1 for D (5 bases). The germline CDR1 and CDR2 sequences are SGHDT and YYEEEE. Trimming removed 0 bases from V and 7 bases from J, with 13 bases in between. The CDR3 consists of 14 residues.